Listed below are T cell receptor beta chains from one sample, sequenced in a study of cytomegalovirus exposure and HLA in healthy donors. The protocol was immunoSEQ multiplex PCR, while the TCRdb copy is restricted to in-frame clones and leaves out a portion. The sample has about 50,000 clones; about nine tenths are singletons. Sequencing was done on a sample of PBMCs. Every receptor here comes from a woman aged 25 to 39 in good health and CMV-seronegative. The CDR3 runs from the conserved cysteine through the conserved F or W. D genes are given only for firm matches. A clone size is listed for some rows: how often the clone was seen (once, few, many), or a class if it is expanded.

CACSSWVGGSGETQYF TGTGCCTGTTCCTCTTGGGTTGGCGGGAGCGGGGAGACCCAGTACTTC NA TRBV30 TRBD2 TRBJ2-5
CASSWGTGGAGEQYF TGTGCCAGCAGTTGGGGGACAGGGGGCGCGGGCGAGCAGTACTTC NA TRBV28 TRBD1 TRBJ2-7
CASSQEGVYEQYF TGCGCCAGCAGCCAAGAAGGGGTTTACGAGCAGTACTTC NA TRBV4-1 NA TRBJ2-7
CASKGSLAGGPGETQYF TGCGCCAGCAAGGGTTCGCTAGCGGGAGGGCCGGGGGAGACCCAGTACTTC NA TRBV5-1 TRBD2 TRBJ2-5
CAVTSGREEETQYF TGTGCCGTGACTAGCGGGAGAGAGGAAGAGACCCAGTACTTC NA TRBV10-3 TRBD2 TRBJ2-5
CAWSEGNYGYTF TGTGCCTGGAGTGAGGGGAACTATGGCTACACCTTC few TRBV30 NA TRBJ1-2
CASSQRTGGPNQPQHF TGTGCCAGCAGCCAAAGGACAGGGGGGCCCAATCAGCCCCAGCATTTT NA TRBV4-2 TRBD1 TRBJ1-5
CASSERFSNYGYTF TGTGCCAGCAGCGAGCGTTTTTCTAACTATGGCTACACCTTC NA TRBV7-9 NA TRBJ1-2
CASSVGGTYNEQFF TGTGCCAGCAGTGTAGGCGGGACCTACAATGAGCAGTTCTTC medium-sized TRBV6-4 NA TRBJ2-1
CASSKGQGSNQPQHF TGTGCCAGCAGCAAGGGACAGGGAAGCAATCAGCCCCAGCATTTT NA TRBV7-2 TRBD1 TRBJ1-5
CASSTPRTSGTRTDTQYF TGTGCCAGCAGCACCCCGCGGACTAGCGGGACACGCACAGATACGCAGTATTTT NA TRBV9 TRBD2 TRBJ2-3
CASSDHGQVTNTGELFF TGCGCCAGCAGTGACCACGGACAGGTAACGAACACCGGGGAGCTGTTTTTT NA TRBV10-1 TRBD1 TRBJ2-2
CASSVGIATGGNQPQHF TGTGCCAGCAGTGTTGGTATCGCGACAGGGGGCAATCAGCCCCAGCATTTT NA TRBV6-1 TRBD1 TRBJ1-5
CSASGTSGVGDTQYF TGCAGCGCCTCTGGGACTAGCGGGGTCGGAGATACGCAGTATTTT NA TRBV29-1 TRBD2 TRBJ2-3
CASSGDRAGQPQHF TGTGCCAGCAGTGGGGACAGGGCGGGACAGCCCCAGCATTTT NA TRBV2 TRBD1 TRBJ1-5
CASSLELRDTQYF TGTGCCAGCAGCTTAGAGCTTAGAGATACGCAGTATTTT NA TRBV7-8 NA TRBJ2-3
CASSLEGLERELFF TGCGCCAGCAGCTTGGAGGGACTAGAGAGAGAGCTGTTTTTT medium-sized TRBV5-1 TRBD2 TRBJ2-2
CASSTLGTISYNEQFF TGTGCCAGTAGTACACTCGGGACTATATCTTACAATGAGCAGTTCTTC few TRBV19 TRBD2 TRBJ2-1
CASSSLYTGRGEKLFF TGTGCCAGCAGTTCCTTATATACGGGTAGGGGAGAAAAACTGTTTTTT NA TRBV6-5 NA TRBJ1-4
CASSYGPNLYEQYF TGTGCCAGCAGTTATGGCCCCAATCTCTACGAGCAGTACTTC NA TRBV6-5 NA TRBJ2-7
CASSTGQGFGGYTF TGTGCCAGCAGCACGGGACAGGGTTTTGGTGGCTACACCTTC NA TRBV28 TRBD1 TRBJ1-2
CASSWLADYNEQFF TGCGCCAGCAGTTGGCTAGCGGACTACAATGAGCAGTTCTTC NA TRBV5-1 TRBD2 TRBJ2-1
CASSLATRILNNEQFF TGCGCCAGCAGCTTGGCCACTAGGATCCTAAACAATGAGCAGTTCTTC NA TRBV5-1 NA TRBJ2-1
CASSLGGSTFNEQFF TGTGCCAGCAGCTTAGGCGGGAGTACGTTCAATGAGCAGTTCTTC NA TRBV7-3 TRBD2 TRBJ2-1
CASSEDRDQETQYF TGTGCCAGCAGTGAGGACAGGGACCAAGAGACCCAGTACTTC NA TRBV6-1 TRBD1 TRBJ2-5
CASSLASNYGYTF TGCGCCAGCAGCTTGGCCTCGAACTATGGCTACACCTTC NA TRBV5-1 NA TRBJ1-2
CASSTGDILRADTQYF TGCGCCAGCAGCACCGGGGACATACTAAGGGCAGATACGCAGTATTTT NA TRBV5-1 NA TRBJ2-3
CASSLAGPIGELFF TGTGCCAGCAGTTTAGCGGGGCCCATCGGGGAGCTGTTTTTT NA TRBV27 NA TRBJ2-2
CAISSVGTGFQETQYF TGTGCCATCAGTAGTGTCGGGACAGGGTTCCAAGAGACCCAGTACTTC once TRBV10-3 TRBD1 TRBJ2-5
CASSLIGLEEETEAFF TGTGCCAGCAGCTTAATCGGACTGGAGGAGGAAACTGAAGCTTTCTTT many TRBV7-9 NA TRBJ1-1
CASSPYQGYGYTF TGTGCCAGCAGTCCGTACCAGGGATATGGCTACACCTTC few TRBV28 NA TRBJ1-2
CASSPTPDGGYEQYF TGCGCCAGCAGTCCAACGCCGGACGGAGGATACGAGCAGTACTTC NA TRBV5-1 NA TRBJ2-7
CASSRQNTGELFF TGTGCCAGCAGCCGACAGAACACCGGGGAGCTGTTTTTT NA TRBV11-2 NA TRBJ2-2
CASSPLLAAASEDEQYF TGTGCCAGCTCACCATTGTTAGCGGCAGCTTCGGAGGACGAGCAGTACTTC NA TRBV18 NA TRBJ2-7
CASSFGLDTQYF TGTGCCAGCAGCTTCGGGTTAGATACGCAGTATTTT NA TRBV7-8 NA TRBJ2-3
CASSQGSSGSYNEQFF TGTGCCAGCAGCCAAGGTTCTAGCGGGAGCTACAATGAGCAGTTCTTC NA TRBV4-2 TRBD2 TRBJ2-1
CASSVAGGGHGTDTQYF TGTGCCAGCAGCGTAGCGGGGGGCGGGCATGGCACAGATACGCAGTATTTT NA TRBV9 NA TRBJ2-3
CASRDRMWEYSNQPQHF TGTGCCAGTAGAGACAGGATGTGGGAATATAGCAATCAGCCCCAGCATTTT NA TRBV19 NA TRBJ1-5
CASRPDRGPQPQHF TGTGCCAGCAGACCAGACAGGGGGCCACAGCCCCAGCATTTT NA TRBV6-5 TRBD1 TRBJ1-5
CASRSGSGNTIYF TGCGCCAGCCGTTCAGGGTCAGGAAACACCATATATTTT NA TRBV5-1 NA TRBJ1-3
CASSLELAGVGGSYNEQFF TGTGCTAGCAGCTTAGAACTAGCGGGAGTCGGGGGGTCCTACAATGAGCAGTTCTTC NA TRBV7-7 TRBD2 TRBJ2-1
CAWSGTAGGYTF TGTGCCTGGAGCGGTACAGCCGGTGGCTACACCTTC NA TRBV30 NA TRBJ1-2
CASSLPRGTRIEAFF TGTGCCAGCAGTTTGCCCAGGGGAACCAGGATTGAAGCTTTCTTT NA TRBV28 NA TRBJ1-1
CASSLLVSYEQYF TGTGCCAGCAGTCTACTAGTTAGTTACGAGCAGTACTTC once TRBV6-5 NA TRBJ2-7
CASSLDGHWEQYF TGTGCCAGCAGCTTAGACGGACACTGGGAGCAGTACTTC NA TRBV13 NA TRBJ2-7
CASSNILKLRETQYF TGTGCCAGTAGTAATATTCTTAAGTTGAGGGAGACCCAGTACTTC NA TRBV19 NA TRBJ2-5
CASSNTHGTGDEKLFF TGTGCCAGCAGTAATACCCACGGGACAGGGGACGAAAAACTGTTTTTT NA TRBV28 TRBD1 TRBJ1-4
CASSPWVAEYNEQFF TGTGCCAGCAGCCCTTGGGTAGCGGAATACAATGAGCAGTTCTTC NA TRBV9 NA TRBJ2-1
CASSEWAGTSGRNTGELFF TGCGCCAGCAGTGAATGGGCCGGGACTAGCGGGAGGAACACCGGGGAGCTGTTTTTT NA TRBV10-1 TRBD2 TRBJ2-2
CASSLRLAYEQYF TGTGCCAGCAGTCTTAGACTAGCCTACGAGCAGTACTTC NA TRBV2 NA TRBJ2-7
CASRDSLIEGNQPQHF TGTGCCAGCAGGGACTCATTGATAGAAGGCAATCAGCCCCAGCATTTT NA TRBV2 NA TRBJ1-5